The clone carrying this T cell receptor beta chain turned up a few times. Its antigen is unidentified. TCRdb used MiXCR to reprocess the reads, holding one entry per CDR3 protein. The repertoire holds around 310,000 distinct CDR3 sequences, with about 29% as singletons. The source of the sample is a study of T cell repertoires in cytomegalovirus infection. For the study at large: Use of recently identified HLA-C-restricted and well-studied HLA-B-restricted CMV epitopes was part of the study. Public TCR beta signatures indicated both CMV infection and matching HLA type. Overall study results and limits: The response measured ex vivo was dominated by TCR beta clonotypes (HLA-C-restricted and CMV-specific). The study identified carriers of CMV plus the relevant HLA from cumulative public TCR beta family frequency.

CDR1 SGHVS and CDR2 FNYEAQ come from the germline V gene. This CDR3 region has 16 residues. Trimming removed 5 bases from V and 4 bases from J; junction bases left unmatched: 10. The chain links TRBV7-6 to TRBJ1-3, with 8 bases matching TRBD1. The source material was cultured PBMCs, sampled from culture after CMV antigen stimulation. This TCR was sampled from a human donor in good health (CMV status not recorded). Some clones in this sample may be carry-over from other donors' samples. The CDR3: CASSADREGLGNTIYF. CDR3 nucleotides: TGTGCCAGCAGCGCGGACAGGGAGGGATTGGGAAACACCATATATTTT.